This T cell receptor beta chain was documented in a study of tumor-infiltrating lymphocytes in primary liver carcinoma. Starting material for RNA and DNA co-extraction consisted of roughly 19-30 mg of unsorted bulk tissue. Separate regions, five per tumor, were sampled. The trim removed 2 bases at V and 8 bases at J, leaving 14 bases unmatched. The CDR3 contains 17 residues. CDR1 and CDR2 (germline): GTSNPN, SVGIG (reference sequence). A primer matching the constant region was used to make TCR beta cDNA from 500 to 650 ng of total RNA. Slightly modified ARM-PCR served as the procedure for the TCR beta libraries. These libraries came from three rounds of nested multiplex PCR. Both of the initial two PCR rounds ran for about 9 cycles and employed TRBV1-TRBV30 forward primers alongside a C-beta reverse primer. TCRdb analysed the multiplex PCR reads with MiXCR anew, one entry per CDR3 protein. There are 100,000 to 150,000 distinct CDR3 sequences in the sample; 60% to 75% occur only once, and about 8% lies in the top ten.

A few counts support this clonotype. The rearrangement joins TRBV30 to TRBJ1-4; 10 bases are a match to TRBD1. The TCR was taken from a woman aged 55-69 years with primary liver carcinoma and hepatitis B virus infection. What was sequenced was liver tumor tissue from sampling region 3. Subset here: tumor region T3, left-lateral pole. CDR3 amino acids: CAWSTTGGEDSREKLFF. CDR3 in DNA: TGTGCCTGGAGTACGACAGGGGGCGAGGACTCACGAGAAAAACTGTTTTTT. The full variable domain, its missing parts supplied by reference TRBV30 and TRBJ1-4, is SQTIHQWPATLVQPVGSPLSLECTVEGTSNPNLYWYRQAAGRGLQLLFYSVGIGQISSEVPQNLSASRPQDRQFILSSKKLLLSDSGFYLCAWSTTGGEDSREKLFFGSGTQLSVL.